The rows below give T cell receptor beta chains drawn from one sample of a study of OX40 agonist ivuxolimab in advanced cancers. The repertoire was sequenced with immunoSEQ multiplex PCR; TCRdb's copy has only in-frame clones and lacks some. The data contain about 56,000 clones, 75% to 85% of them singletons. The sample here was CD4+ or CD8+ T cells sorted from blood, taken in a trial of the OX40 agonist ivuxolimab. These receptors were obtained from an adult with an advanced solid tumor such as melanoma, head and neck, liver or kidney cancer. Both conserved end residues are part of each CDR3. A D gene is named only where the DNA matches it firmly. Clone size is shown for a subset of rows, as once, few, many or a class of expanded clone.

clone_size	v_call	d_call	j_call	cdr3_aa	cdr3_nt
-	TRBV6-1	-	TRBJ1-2	CASSEHTGFGGYTF	TGTGCCAGCAGTGAACATACAGGATTCGGGGGCTACACCTTC
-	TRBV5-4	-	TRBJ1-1	CASSPPGQRNAEAFF	TGTGCCAGCAGCCCGCCGGGGCAGCGTAACGCTGAAGCTTTCTTT
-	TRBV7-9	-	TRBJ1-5	CASSLDGWGQPQHF	TGTGCCAGCAGCTTAGACGGTTGGGGCCAGCCCCAGCATTTT
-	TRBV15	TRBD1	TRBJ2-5	CATSTGQGGWETQYF	TGTGCCACCAGCACCGGACAGGGTGGTTGGGAGACCCAGTACTTC
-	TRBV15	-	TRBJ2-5	CATRVRGEETQYF	TGTGCCACCAGGGTCAGGGGGGAAGAGACCCAGTACTTC
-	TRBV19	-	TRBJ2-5	CASSISGGETQYF	TGTGCCAGTAGTATCTCCGGTGGGGAGACCCAGTACTTC
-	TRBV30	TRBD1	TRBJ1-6	CAWRLDRGNSPLHF	TGTGCCTGGAGGTTGGACAGGGGTAATTCACCCCTCCACTTT
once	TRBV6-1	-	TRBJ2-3	CASSETLRRTGAGRDTQYF	TGTGCCAGCAGTGAAACGCTTCGACGGACAGGAGCGGGCAGGGATACGCAGTATTTT
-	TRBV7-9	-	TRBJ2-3	CASSLQGVSDTQYF	TGTGCCAGCAGCTTACAGGGAGTCTCAGATACGCAGTATTTT
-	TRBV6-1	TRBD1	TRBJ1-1	CASSNDRATEAFF	TGTGCCAGCAGTAACGACAGGGCCACTGAAGCTTTCTTT
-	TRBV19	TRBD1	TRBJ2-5	CASSQGAGRGETQYF	TGTGCCAGTAGTCAGGGGGCAGGGCGAGGGGAGACCCAGTACTTC
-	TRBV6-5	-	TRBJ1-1	CASSVAPNTEAFF	TGTGCCAGCAGTGTTGCACCGAACACTGAAGCTTTCTTT
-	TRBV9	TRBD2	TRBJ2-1	CASSVVGTSIGGEQFF	TGTGCCAGCAGCGTTGTCGGGACTAGCATAGGGGGTGAGCAGTTCTTC
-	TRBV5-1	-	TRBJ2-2	CASTPGGQMTGELFF	TGCGCCAGCACCCCGGGGGGACAGATGACCGGGGAGCTGTTTTTT
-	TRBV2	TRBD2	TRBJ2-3	CASSDPGGLAATDTQYF	TGTGCCAGCAGCGATCCTGGCGGACTAGCGGCAACAGATACGCAGTATTTT
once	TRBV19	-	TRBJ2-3	CASSTGQNLDTQYF	TGTGCCAGTAGTACGGGACAAAATTTGGATACGCAGTATTTT
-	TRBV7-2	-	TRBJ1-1	CASSVSKDTEAFF	TGTGCCAGTTCGGTTTCGAAGGACACTGAAGCTTTCTTT
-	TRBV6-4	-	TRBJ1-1	CASSEQARYRSEAFF	TGTGCCAGCAGTGAACAGGCGCGATATAGGTCTGAAGCTTTCTTT
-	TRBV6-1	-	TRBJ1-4	CASISGGDEKLFF	TGTGCCAGCATCTCAGGCGGAGATGAAAAACTGTTTTTT
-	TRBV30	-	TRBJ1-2	CACPDPTNYGYTF	TGTGCCTGCCCGGACCCCACGAACTATGGCTACACCTTC
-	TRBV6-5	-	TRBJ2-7	CASTPGVNEQYF	TGTGCCAGCACTCCAGGGGTCAACGAGCAGTACTTC
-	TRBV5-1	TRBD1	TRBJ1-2	CASSSTLRDSYGYTF	TGCGCCAGCAGCTCCACGTTACGGGACAGCTATGGCTACACCTTC
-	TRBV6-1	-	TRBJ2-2	CASSEWLALTGELFF	TGTGCCAGCAGTGAATGGCTAGCGTTGACCGGGGAGCTGTTTTTT
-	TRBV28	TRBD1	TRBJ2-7	CASRDRGRGSYEQYF	TGTGCCAGCAGGGACAGGGGAAGGGGCTCCTACGAGCAGTACTTC
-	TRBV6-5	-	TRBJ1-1	CASSYTTGSTEAFF	TGTGCCAGCAGTTACACGACAGGTTCCACTGAAGCTTTCTTT
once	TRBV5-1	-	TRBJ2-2	CASRWASTGELFF	TGCGCCAGCCGCTGGGCGTCCACCGGGGAGCTGTTTTTT
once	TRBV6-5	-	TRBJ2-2	CASSYEHTGELFF	TGTGCCAGCAGTTACGAACACACCGGGGAGCTGTTTTTT
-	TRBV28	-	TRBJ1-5	CASRRARDQPQHF	TGTGCCAGCAGGAGGGCACGCGATCAGCCCCAGCATTTT
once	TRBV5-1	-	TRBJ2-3	CASSLYQSTDTQYF	TGCGCCAGCAGCTTGTACCAGAGCACAGATACGCAGTATTTT
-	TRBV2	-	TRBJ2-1	CASNRDTLSSSYNEQFF	TGTGCCAGCAACCGGGACACGCTCTCAAGCTCCTACAATGAGCAGTTCTTC
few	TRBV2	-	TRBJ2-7	CASKVTYEQYF	TGTGCCAGCAAGGTGACATACGAGCAGTACTTC
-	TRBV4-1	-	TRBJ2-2	CASSDLKGPNTGELFF	TGCGCCAGCAGCGACCTTAAGGGCCCGAACACCGGGGAGCTGTTTTTT
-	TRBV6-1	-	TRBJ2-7	CASSEGWGRPDEQYF	TGTGCCAGCAGTGAAGGGTGGGGCAGGCCCGACGAGCAGTACTTC
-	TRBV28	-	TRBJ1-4	CASTQGNEKLFF	TGTGCCAGCACCCAGGGGAATGAAAAACTGTTTTTT
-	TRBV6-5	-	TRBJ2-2	CASSEQGGTGELFF	TGTGCCAGCAGTGAACAGGGCGGGACCGGGGAGCTGTTTTTT
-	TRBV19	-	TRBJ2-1	CASSINLAANNEQFF	TGTGCCAGTAGTATTAATTTGGCAGCCAACAATGAGCAGTTCTTC
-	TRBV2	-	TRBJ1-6	CASTADPNSPLHF	TGTGCCAGCACGGCAGATCCCAATTCACCCCTCCACTTT
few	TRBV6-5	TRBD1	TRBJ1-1	CASSSGQRHTEAFF	TGTGCCAGCAGTTCGGGACAGCGACACACTGAAGCTTTCTTT
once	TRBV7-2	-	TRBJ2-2	CASSLVLTRTPGELFF	TGTGCCAGCAGCTTAGTATTGACGCGGACCCCCGGGGAGCTGTTTTTT
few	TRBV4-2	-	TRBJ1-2	CASSQDSTAARLYGYTF	TGTGCCAGCAGCCAAGATTCGACGGCAGCCCGCCTCTATGGCTACACCTTC
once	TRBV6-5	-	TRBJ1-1	CASSLGGTGDTEAFF	TGTGCCAGCAGTTTAGGCGGGACTGGGGACACTGAAGCTTTCTTT
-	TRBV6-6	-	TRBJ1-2	CASSYDLRGGIDGYTF	TGTGCCAGCAGTTACGATCTCCGGGGGGGCATTGACGGCTACACCTTC
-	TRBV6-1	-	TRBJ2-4	CASSEAGDIQYF	TGTGCCAGCAGTGAAGCTGGGGACATTCAGTACTTC
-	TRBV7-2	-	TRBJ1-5	CASSLGGYSNQPQHF	TGTGCCAGCAGCTTAGGGGGATATAGCAATCAGCCCCAGCATTTT